Below, 12 T cell receptor beta chains from the same sample are listed, as sequenced in a study of T cell changes during pregnancy in multiple sclerosis. Data came from immunoSEQ multiplex PCR; TCRdb stores just in-frame clones and leaves some out. Of some 16,000 clones listed, 84% are singletons. Sequencing was performed on CD8+ T cells from peripheral blood mononuclear cells, taken in the second trimester of pregnancy. These receptors all come from a female donor in good health, enrolled as a control in a pregnancy study.

By its share, this clone is medium-sized. The chain joins TRBV19 to TRBJ2-7; D perhaps matches TRBD1 (6 bases). The germline V gene has CDR1 LNHDA and CDR2 SQIVND (reference sequence). Trimming cost V 4 bases and J 6 bases, with 16 bases left between them. The CDR3 covers 14 residues. This CDR3 is CASSTLNDRFEQYF. Here the CDR3 DNA reads TGTGCCAGTAGTACCCTTAATGACAGGTTCGAGCAGTACTTC.

The gene calls are TRBV1 and TRBJ2-1; the D segment call TRBD2 is taken from the table without a DNA check. TRBV1 is a listed pseudogene. There are 18 residues in the CDR3. CDR3 sequence (DNA): TGCACCAGCAGCCAAGAGGTCGGGGGGGCCGACCTCGACAATGAGCAGTTCTTC. This translates into CTSSQEVGGADLDNEQFF.

This clone was observed once. The rearrangement links TRBV5-1 to TRBJ1-2, with 7 bases aligning to TRBD1. V was clipped by 3 bases and J by 2 bases; unmatched bases: 4. Germline CDR1 SGHRS, CDR2 YFSETQ. The CDR3 runs 14 residues. The CDR3 coding sequence is TGCGCCAGCAGCTCGAAACAGGGGAACTATGGCTACACCTTC. Translation gives CASSSKQGNYGYTF.

The chain employs TRBV4-1 and TRBJ1-3, with 12 positions matching TRBD1. Germline CDR1 is MGHRA and CDR2 is YSYEKL. The CDR3 has 15 residues. V trimming: 4 bases; J trimming: 7 bases; junction bases outside the gene matches: 5. CDR3: CASSLAGTGGNTIYF. The CDR3 DNA follows: TGCGCCAGCAGCCTCGCCGGGACAGGGGGCAACACCATATATTTT.

The rearrangement uses TRBV28 and TRBJ1-2; unclear D gene. The V and J ends lost 1 base and 0 bases respectively, with 12 bases between them. In germline, CDR1 is MDHEN, CDR2 SYDVKM. The CDR3 is 16 amino acids. The DNA of the CDR3 is TGTGCCAGCAGTTTATTGACAACAGCCCCTAACTATGGCTACACCTTC. Its translation is CASSLLTTAPNYGYTF.

The CDR3 nucleotides read TGTGCCAGCCGGCCGGGAGGCACTGAAGCTTTCTTT. Encoded protein: CASRPGGTEAFF. This chain uses TRBV2 with TRBJ1-1; D remains unclear. V gave up 8 bases and J gave up 4 bases, with 11 bases separating them. The CDR3 has 12 residues. Germline-derived CDR1 and CDR2 are SNHLY and FYNNEI.

The chain couples TRBV6-4 to TRBJ2-6; possibly TRBD2 for D (6 bases). The CDR3 runs to 18 residues. CDR1 and CDR2 from the germline V gene are MRHNA and SNTAGT. The V gene lost 0 bases and the J gene lost 0 bases, with 12 bases spanning the gap. The CDR3 spells CASSDSAGGSSGANVLTF. The CDR3 DNA is TGTGCCAGCAGTGACTCGGCCGGGGGAAGCTCTGGGGCCAACGTCCTGACTTTC.

The chain is built from TRBV27 and TRBJ1-1; D gene unclear. The CDR3 covers 14 residues. The ends were cut back, 0 bases at V and 5 bases at J, with 10 bases in the middle. In germline, CDR1 is MNHEY, CDR2 SMNVEV (reference sequence). The CDR3 here is CASSLSRYRTEAFF. The CDR3 nucleotides read TGTGCCAGCAGTTTATCGAGGTATCGGACTGAAGCTTTCTTT.

This sequence joins TRBV9 and TRBJ2-3; D perhaps matches TRBD2 (7 bases). This CDR3 comprises 16 residues. V was shortened by 1 base and J by 2 bases, with 14 bases between the two germline ends. Looked up from germline, CDR1 is SGDLS and CDR2 is YYNGEE. The DNA of the CDR3 is TGTGCCAGCAGCGTAAACGGGGGGCCTACCACAGATACGCAGTATTTT. This gives the protein CASSVNGGPTTDTQYF. The variable domain in full, completed from reference TRBV9 and TRBJ2-3, reads DSGVTQTPKHLITATGQRVTLRCSPRSGDLSVYWYQQSLDQGLQFLIQYYNGEERAKGNILERFSAQQFPDLHSELNLSSLELGDSALYFCASSVNGGPTTDTQYFGPGTRLTVL.

The chain recombines TRBV5-4 with TRBJ2-1; D possibly corresponds to TRBD2 (5 bases). V lost 4 bases and J 6 bases, leaving 20 bases between the germline ends. The CDR3 extends over 16 amino acids. The germline CDR1 and CDR2 sequences are SGHNT and YYREEE (reference sequence). The CDR3 protein is CASSARAASRVNEQFF. Here the CDR3 DNA reads TGTGCCAGCAGCGCCCGGGCGGCTAGCCGGGTCAATGAGCAGTTCTTC.

There are a few counts of this clone. The junction shows a germline mismatch at one end, possibly a read error. This chain uses TRBV7-7 with TRBJ2-1, with 7 bases fitting TRBD2. CDR1 and CDR2 from the germline V gene are SSHAT and FNYEAQ (reference sequence). This CDR3 comprises 12 residues. DNA of the CDR3: TGTGCTAGCAGCGGACTAGGGAATGAGCAGTTCTTC. Residues: CASSGLGNEQFF. Filled out from reference TRBV7-7 and TRBJ2-1, the complete variable domain reads GAGVSQSPRYKVTKRGQDVTLRCDPISSHATLYWYQQALGQGPEFLTYFNYEAQPDKSGLPSDRFSAERPEGSISTLTIQRTEQRDSAMYRCASSGLGNEQFFGPGTRLTVL.

V usage is TRBV13 and J usage is TRBJ1-2; tentative D call: TRBD1 (6 bases). Germline CDR1 reads PRHDT; CDR2 reads FYEKMQ (reference sequence). The CDR3 is 13 residues long. Deletions cut 4 bases from V and 6 bases from J, with 12 bases between. The CDR3 here is CASSSLTGNGYTF. CDR3 in DNA: TGTGCCAGCAGCTCCCTTACAGGGAATGGCTACACCTTC. Full variable domain (missing parts from reference TRBV13 and TRBJ1-2): AAGVIQSPRHLIKEKRETATLKCYPIPRHDTVYWYQQGPGQDPQFLISFYEKMQSDKGSIPDRFSAQQFSDYHSELNMSSLELGDSALYFCASSSLTGNGYTFGSGTRLTVV.